This T cell receptor beta chain came from a study of blood T cells in healthy people across ages. Regarding the study as a whole: Relative to aged donors, long-lived donors carried more naive CD4+ cells and displayed higher diversity.

It was with a sample-barcoded 5' primer and a J-beta primer mix that a second PCR of about 7 to 12 cycles was run. Every cDNA was tagged by a template-switch adaptor with 12 random nucleotides. TCRdb itself ran the 5' RACE reads through MiXCR, one entry per CDR3 protein. Among approximately 1.5 million distinct CDR3 sequences listed, 35% to 45% were seen once. As for this clonotype: What it recognizes is unknown.

This receptor was taken from a woman aged 18-30 years in good health. The sample comprised blood.

CDR3 loop: CSAPHPKGSYNSPLHF. CDR3 nucleotide sequence: TGCAGTGCGCCTCATCCTAAAGGGTCTTATAATTCACCCCTCCACTTT. This sequence joins TRBV20-1 and TRBJ1-6; D uncertain. The V end lost 6 bases, the J end lost 4 bases, and 19 bases lay between the germline ends. The CDR3 is made up of 16 amino acids. Germline loops: CDR1 DFQATT, CDR2 SNEGSKA (reference sequence).